The 24 T cell receptor beta chains below all came from one sample that was sequenced in a study of early T cells in non-severe SARS-CoV-2 infection. MiXCR, run by TCRdb on the 5' RACE reads, gives a single entry per CDR3 protein. This table holds 55,000 or so distinct CDR3 sequences, around 13% found once. What was sequenced was whole blood. These receptors came from an adult who was a healthcare worker with PCR-confirmed SARS-CoV-2 infection or an uninfected control (not recorded which).

This clonotype was counted a few times. The chain is built from TRBV7-9 and TRBJ1-1; D not certain. Trimming stripped 1 base from V and 4 bases from J, with 7 bases between. Per the germline V gene, CDR1 is SEHNR and CDR2 is FQNEAQ (reference sequence). The CDR3 runs to 13 residues. The chain's CDR3 is CASSLGRPTEAFF. CDR3 DNA: TGTGCCAGCAGCTTAGGTCGGCCCACTGAAGCTTTCTTT.

This clonotype appeared a few times. This chain uses TRBV3-1 with TRBJ1-1; TRBD1 might be the D (5 bases). The germline V gene encodes CDR1 LGHDT and CDR2 YNNKEL (reference sequence). This CDR3 region has 15 residues. V was trimmed by 0 bases and J by 2 bases, leaving 10 bases between them. The CDR3 spells CASSQDPRVNTEAFF. The DNA for the CDR3 is TGTGCCAGCAGCCAAGATCCCAGGGTCAACACTGAAGCTTTCTTT.

At least ten counts were recorded for this clonotype. The chain employs TRBV7-6 and TRBJ1-6; D unresolved. The V end lost 1 base, the J end lost 4 bases, and 11 bases lay between the germline ends. The germline CDR1 and CDR2 sequences are SGHVS and FNYEAQ. The length of the CDR3 is 16 residues. The CDR3 loop reads CASSLGGTTYNSPLHF. DNA for the CDR3: TGTGCCAGCAGCTTAGGGGGAACAACGTATAATTCACCCCTCCACTTT. Full variable domain (rest looked up from reference TRBV7-6 and TRBJ1-6): GAGVSQSPRYKVTKRGQDVALRCDPISGHVSLYWYRQALGQGPEFLTYFNYEAQQDKSGLPNDRFSAERPEGSISTLTIQRTEQRDSAMYRCASSLGGTTYNSPLHFGNGTRLTVT.

The V and J genes are TRBV12-3 or TRBV12-4 and TRBJ2-2, with 7 bases lining up with TRBD1. The V segment lost 5 bases and the J segment 6 bases; nucleotides outside the gene matches: 21. The CDR3 runs to 19 residues. The CDR3 region has the DNA TGTGCCAGCAGTCGTGGTGAGGGGTGGGACAGCTCCGTGTCCGGGGAGCTGTTTTTT. Protein sequence: CASSRGEGWDSSVSGELFF.

This clonotype was detected a few times. The chain carries TRBV11-2 and TRBJ1-5; TRBD1 might be the D (5 bases). V dropped 2 bases and J dropped 6 bases, with 8 bases sitting between them. The CDR3 contains 13 residues. Per the germline V gene, CDR1 is SGHAT and CDR2 is FQNNGV. The CDR3 nucleotides are TGTGCCAGCAGCTTACAGGGTAGTCAGCCCCAGCATTTT. Protein: CASSLQGSQPQHF. Supplemented by reference TRBV11-2 and TRBJ1-5, the full variable domain reads EAGVAQSPRYKIIEKRQSVAFWCNPISGHATLYWYQQILGQGPKLLIQFQNNGVVDDSQLPKDRFSAERLKGVDSTLKIQPAKLEDSAVYLCASSLQGSQPQHFGDGTRLSIL.

This clonotype was counted at least ten times. The chain carries TRBV30 and TRBJ1-1; D uncertain. CDR1 and CDR2 (germline): GTSNPN, SVGIG (reference sequence). This CDR3 has 14 residues. Trimming stripped 0 bases from V and 4 bases from J, with 12 bases between. The CDR3 sequence is CAWSVPGYGTEAFF. The CDR3 DNA reads as TGTGCCTGGAGTGTACCGGGCTATGGCACTGAAGCTTTCTTT.

This clonotype was observed at least ten times. V gene TRBV7-8 combines with J gene TRBJ2-1, with no clear D. CDR3 length: 13 amino acids. With 2 bases removed from V and 5 bases from J, the gap between germline ends came to 7 bases. Germline CDR1 and CDR2: SGHVS and FQNEAQ. The DNA of the CDR3 is TGTGCCAGCAGCTTAAGGAGTCACAATGAGCAGTTCTTC. Translation gives CASSLRSHNEQFF.

This clonotype was picked up many times. V usage is TRBV6-2 or TRBV6-3 and J usage is TRBJ2-1; D call uncertain. The V end lost 0 bases, the J end lost 10 bases, and 13 bases lay between the germline ends. The CDR3 is 14 amino acids. Germline CDR1 is MNHEY and CDR2 is SVGEGT. The CDR3 protein is CASSYSSPSGEQFF. The CDR3 DNA follows: TGTGCCAGCAGTTACTCGTCACCGTCCGGGGAGCAGTTCTTC.

The rearrangement joins TRBV18 to TRBJ1-3; D call uncertain. The CDR3 has 16 amino acids. V was shortened by 3 bases and J by 0 bases, with 12 bases between the two germline ends. Germline loops: CDR1 KGHSH, CDR2 LQKENI. CDR3 in amino acids: CASSPPDGSSGNTIYF. Here the CDR3 DNA reads TGTGCCAGCTCACCGCCGGACGGGAGCTCTGGAAACACCATATATTTT.

V and J are TRBV11-2 and TRBJ2-7; no definite D call. This CDR3 is built from 16 residues. Trimming removed 0 bases from V and 3 bases from J, with 15 bases in between. CDR1 and CDR2 (germline): SGHAT, FQNNGV. The chain's CDR3 is CASSLDIPGSYYEQYF. CDR3 nucleotide sequence: TGTGCCAGCAGCTTAGATATTCCCGGGTCTTACTACGAGCAGTACTTC.

This clonotype was seen only once. The V call is TRBV28, the J call TRBJ1-3; tentative D call: TRBD1 (6 bases). This CDR3 comprises 16 residues. Trimming took off 4 bases at V and 5 bases at J, with 18 bases between the two ends. CDR1 MDHEN and CDR2 SYDVKM come from the germline V gene. CDR3 DNA: TGTGCCAGCAGTTCACCCGGAGGGGGTTTAAGAAACACCATATATTTT. Translating gives CASSSPGGGLRNTIYF.

This clonotype was observed at least ten times. The rearrangement uses TRBV19 and TRBJ2-5; 7 bases match TRBD1. V lost 9 bases to trimming and J lost 5 bases; unmatched junction nucleotides: 6. Germline values: CDR1 LNHDA, CDR2 SQIVND (reference sequence). The CDR3 spans 12 residues. The CDR3 sequence: CASRGLSETQYF. The DNA of the CDR3 is TGTGCCAGCAGGGGGTTGTCGGAGACCCAGTACTTC.

The gene calls are TRBV29-1 and TRBJ2-7; D is uncertain. Germline CDR1 is SQVTM and CDR2 is ANQGSEA. CDR3 length equals 10 residues. The V gene lost 4 bases and the J gene lost 6 bases, with 7 bases spanning the gap. CDR3 nucleotides: TGCAGCGTTGCCTCGGGCGAGCAGTACTTC. This sequence encodes CSVASGEQYF.

The rearrangement joins TRBV9 to TRBJ1-6; D might be TRBD1 (6 bases). The CDR3 is 14 residues long. Trimming pared 3 bases from V and 8 bases from J, leaving 12 bases between. Germline V lookup: CDR1 SGDLS, CDR2 YYNGEE. CDR3 in amino acids: CASSAGGRHSPLHF. CDR3 coding DNA: TGTGCCAGCAGCGCGGGGGGCCGTCATTCACCCCTCCACTTT.

Written as DNA, the CDR3 is TGTGCCTGGAGAGTCCGGAGGTCCGGGGTTGGCAATGAGCAGTTCTTC. Its translation: CAWRVRRSGVGNEQFF. The rearrangement links TRBV30 to TRBJ2-1, with D possibly being TRBD2 (5 bases). Per the germline V gene, CDR1 is GTSNPN and CDR2 is SVGIG (reference sequence). Trimming stripped 3 bases from V and 6 bases from J, with 21 bases between. The CDR3 length is 16 residues.

The chain employs TRBV19 and TRBJ1-5; tentative D call: TRBD1 (6 bases). This CDR3 is built from 15 residues. Germline lookup yields CDR1 LNHDA and CDR2 SQIVND (reference sequence). V was clipped by 3 bases and J by 3 bases, with 12 bases between them. CDR3: CASSIGRGPNQPQHF. CDR3 DNA sequence: TGTGCCAGTAGTATTGGACGGGGGCCCAATCAGCCCCAGCATTTT.

The rearrangement links TRBV6-4 to TRBJ2-3; possibly TRBD1 for D (6 bases). The CDR3 has 14 amino acids. Trimming took 4 bases from V and 3 from J, leaving 11 bases between them. Germline assignment: CDR1 MRHNA and CDR2 SNTAGT. CDR3 residues: CASSVGDTTDTQYF. CDR3 coding DNA: TGTGCCAGCAGTGTTGGGGACACGACAGATACGCAGTATTTT.

V is TRBV6-2 or TRBV6-3 and J is TRBJ2-5; 9 bases are a match to TRBD2. The CDR3 length is 17 residues. The junction had 10 bases not matched to a gene; V was cut back by 0 bases and J by 5 bases. Looked up from germline, CDR1 is MNHEY and CDR2 is SVGEGT. The CDR3 is CASSYSSRGGFMETQYF. DNA of the CDR3: TGTGCCAGCAGTTACTCTTCGCGGGGGGGCTTTATGGAGACCCAGTACTTC.

The chain is built from TRBV6-5 and TRBJ1-2, with a weak D call TRBD1 (5 bases). Deletions cut 2 bases from V and 5 bases from J, with 9 bases between. The CDR3 consists of 13 residues. From germline, CDR1 is MNHEY and CDR2 SVGAGI. CDR3 coding DNA: TGTGCCAGCAGTTACGGACAAGATTATGGCTACACCTTC. This gives the protein CASSYGQDYGYTF.

This clonotype was seen at least ten times. This CDR3 reads CASSYGTGKNYGYTF. CDR3 nucleotides: TGTGCCAGCAGTTACGGGACAGGGAAGAACTATGGCTACACCTTC. The chain couples TRBV6-6 to TRBJ1-2; 9 bases map to TRBD1. The V and J ends lost 2 bases and 2 bases, in that order; junction bases with no gene match: 3. This CDR3 is built from 15 residues. CDR1 is MNHNY, CDR2 SVGAGI, per germline (reference sequence).

This clonotype was detected only a few times. The chain employs TRBV20-1 and TRBJ2-7; 9 nucleotides match TRBD1. This CDR3 has 17 amino acids. The J segment lost 3 bases and the V segment lost 3 bases, leaving 15 bases of the junction unmatched. Germline V CDR1 and CDR2: DFQATT, SNEGSKA (reference sequence). The CDR3 reads CSARDYLGQGKDYEQYF. DNA of the CDR3: TGCAGTGCTAGGGATTACCTGGGACAGGGTAAAGACTACGAGCAGTACTTC.

This clonotype was recorded a few times. J is TRBJ1-4 and V is TRBV25-1, with D hard to call. CDR1 and CDR2 (germline): MGHDK, SYGVNS. The V end lost 3 bases, the J end lost 4 bases, and 12 bases lay between the germline ends. CDR3 length: 15 amino acids. The CDR3 here is CASSDGPVHNEKLFF. The CDR3 region has the DNA TGTGCCAGCAGTGATGGCCCTGTACATAATGAAAAACTGTTTTTT.

The genes are TRBV2 and TRBJ2-2, with D tentatively TRBD1 (6 bases). From germline, CDR1 is SNHLY and CDR2 FYNNEI. The CDR3 totals 13 residues. V lost 5 bases and J 9 bases, leaving 13 bases between the germline ends. Here the CDR3 reads CASSTEQGRELFF. CDR3 in DNA: TGTGCCAGCAGTACGGAACAGGGTCGGGAGCTGTTTTTT. Combining the CDR3 with reference TRBV2 and TRBJ2-2 gives the whole variable domain EPEVTQTPSHQVTQMGQEVILRCVPISNHLYFYWYRQILGQKVEFLVSFYNNEISEKSEIFDDQFSVERPDGSNFTLKIRSTKLEDSAMYFCASSTEQGRELFFGEGSRLTVL.

The rearrangement uses TRBV6-5 and TRBJ1-1; TRBD1 agrees at 7 bases. J lost 1 base, V lost 0 bases, and 8 bases had no gene match. Germline V gene data show CDR1 as MNHEY and CDR2 as SVGAGI. CDR3 length: 17 amino acids. CDR3 sequence: CASSYSTGKRKNTEAFF. CDR3 in DNA: TGTGCCAGCAGTTACTCGACAGGGAAGAGGAAGAACACTGAAGCTTTCTTT.